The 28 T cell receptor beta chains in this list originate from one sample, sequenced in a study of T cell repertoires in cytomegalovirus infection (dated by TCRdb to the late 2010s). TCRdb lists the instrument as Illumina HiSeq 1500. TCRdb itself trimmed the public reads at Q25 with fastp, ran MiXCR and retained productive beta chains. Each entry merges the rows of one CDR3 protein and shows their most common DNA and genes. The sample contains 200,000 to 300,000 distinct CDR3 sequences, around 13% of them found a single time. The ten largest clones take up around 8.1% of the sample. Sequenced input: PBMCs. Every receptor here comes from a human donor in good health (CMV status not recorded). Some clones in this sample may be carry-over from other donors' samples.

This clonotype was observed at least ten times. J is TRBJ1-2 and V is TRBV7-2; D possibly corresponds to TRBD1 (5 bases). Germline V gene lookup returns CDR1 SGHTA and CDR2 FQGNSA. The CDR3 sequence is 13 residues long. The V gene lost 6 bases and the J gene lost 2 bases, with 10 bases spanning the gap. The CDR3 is CASRSGKNYGYTF. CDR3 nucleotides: TGTGCCAGCAGGTCAGGGAAAAACTATGGCTACACCTTC.

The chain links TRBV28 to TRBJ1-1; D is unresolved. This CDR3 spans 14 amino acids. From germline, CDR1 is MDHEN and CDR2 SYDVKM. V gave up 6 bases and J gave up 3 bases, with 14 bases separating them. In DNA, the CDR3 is TGTGCCAGCAGCGTCCCGGGAGGATACACTGAAGCTTTCTTT. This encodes CASSVPGGYTEAFF.

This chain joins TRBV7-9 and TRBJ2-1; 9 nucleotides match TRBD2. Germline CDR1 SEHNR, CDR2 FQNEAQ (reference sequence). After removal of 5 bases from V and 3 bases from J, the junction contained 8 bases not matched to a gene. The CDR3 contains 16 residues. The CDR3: CASSPYSGGLYNEQFF. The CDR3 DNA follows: TGTGCCAGCAGCCCGTATAGCGGGGGCCTCTACAATGAGCAGTTCTTC. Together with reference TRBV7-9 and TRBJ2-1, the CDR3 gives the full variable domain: DTGVSQNPRHKITKRGQNVTFRCDPISEHNRLYWYRQTLGQGPEFLTYFQNEAQLEKSRLLSDRFSAERPKGSFSTLEIQRTEQGDSAMYLCASSPYSGGLYNEQFFGPGTRLTVL.

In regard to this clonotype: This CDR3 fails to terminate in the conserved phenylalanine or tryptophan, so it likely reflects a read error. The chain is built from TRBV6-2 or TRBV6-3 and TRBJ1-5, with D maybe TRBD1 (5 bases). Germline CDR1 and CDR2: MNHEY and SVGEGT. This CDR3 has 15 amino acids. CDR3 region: CASSPGTLTNRPQHS. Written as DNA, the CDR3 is TGTGCCAGCAGCCCCGGGACGTTAACAAATCGGCCCCAGCATTCT.

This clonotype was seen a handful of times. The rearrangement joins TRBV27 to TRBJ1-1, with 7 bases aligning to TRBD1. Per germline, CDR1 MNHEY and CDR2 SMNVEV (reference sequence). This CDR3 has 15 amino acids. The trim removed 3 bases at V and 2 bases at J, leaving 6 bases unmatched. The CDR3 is CASSFYRGLNTEAFF. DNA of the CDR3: TGTGCCAGCAGTTTTTACAGGGGTCTTAACACTGAAGCTTTCTTT.

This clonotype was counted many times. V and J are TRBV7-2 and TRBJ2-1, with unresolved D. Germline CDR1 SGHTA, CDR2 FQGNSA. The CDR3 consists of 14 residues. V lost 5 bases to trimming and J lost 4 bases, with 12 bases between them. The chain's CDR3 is CASSAQQVYNEQFF. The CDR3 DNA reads TGTGCCAGCAGCGCGCAGCAGGTGTACAATGAGCAGTTCTTC.

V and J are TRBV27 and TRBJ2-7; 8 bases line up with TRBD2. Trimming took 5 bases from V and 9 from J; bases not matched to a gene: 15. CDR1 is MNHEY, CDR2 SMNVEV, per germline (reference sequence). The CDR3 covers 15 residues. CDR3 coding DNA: TGTGCCAGCAGTAACCCCCGAACTAGCGGAGGCGGGCAGTACTTC. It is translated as CASSNPRTSGGGQYF.

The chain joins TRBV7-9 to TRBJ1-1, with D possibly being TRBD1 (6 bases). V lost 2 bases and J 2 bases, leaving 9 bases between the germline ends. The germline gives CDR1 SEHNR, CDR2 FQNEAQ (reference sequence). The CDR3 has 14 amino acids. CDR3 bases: TGTGCCAGCAGCTTAACACAGGGTAACACTGAAGCTTTCTTT. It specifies CASSLTQGNTEAFF.

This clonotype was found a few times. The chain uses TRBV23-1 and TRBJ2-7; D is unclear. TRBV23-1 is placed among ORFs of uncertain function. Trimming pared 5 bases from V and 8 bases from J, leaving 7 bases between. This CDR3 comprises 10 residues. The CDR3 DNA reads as TGCGCCAGCAGTGCGAGAAAGCAGTACTTC. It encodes CASSARKQYF.

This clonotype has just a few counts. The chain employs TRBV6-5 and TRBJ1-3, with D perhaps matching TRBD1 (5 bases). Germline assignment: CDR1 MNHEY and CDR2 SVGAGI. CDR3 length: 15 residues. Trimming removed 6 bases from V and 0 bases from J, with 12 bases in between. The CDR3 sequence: CASSPTGLSGNTIYF. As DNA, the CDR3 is TGTGCCAGCAGCCCAACAGGACTCTCTGGAAACACCATATATTTT.

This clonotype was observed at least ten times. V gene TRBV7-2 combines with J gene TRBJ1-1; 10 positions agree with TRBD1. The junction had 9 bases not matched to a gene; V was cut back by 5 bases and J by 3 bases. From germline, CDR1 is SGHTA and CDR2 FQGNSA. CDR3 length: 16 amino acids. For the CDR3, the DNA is TGTGCCAGCAGCAAGGGGGGGACAGGGGTCGACACTGAAGCTTTCTTT. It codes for CASSKGGTGVDTEAFF.

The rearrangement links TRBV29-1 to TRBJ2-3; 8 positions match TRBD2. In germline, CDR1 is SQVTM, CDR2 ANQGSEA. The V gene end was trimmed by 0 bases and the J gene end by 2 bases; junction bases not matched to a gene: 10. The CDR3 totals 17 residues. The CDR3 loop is CSVEDPPGGPYTDTQYF. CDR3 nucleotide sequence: TGCAGCGTTGAAGATCCCCCGGGAGGGCCTTACACAGATACGCAGTATTTT.

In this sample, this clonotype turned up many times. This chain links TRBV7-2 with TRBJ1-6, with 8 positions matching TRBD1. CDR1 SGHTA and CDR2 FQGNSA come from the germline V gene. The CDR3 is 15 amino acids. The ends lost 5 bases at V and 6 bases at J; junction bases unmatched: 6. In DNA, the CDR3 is TGTGCCAGCAGCCTTTGGGACAGGTTTAATTCACCCCTCCACTTT. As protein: CASSLWDRFNSPLHF.

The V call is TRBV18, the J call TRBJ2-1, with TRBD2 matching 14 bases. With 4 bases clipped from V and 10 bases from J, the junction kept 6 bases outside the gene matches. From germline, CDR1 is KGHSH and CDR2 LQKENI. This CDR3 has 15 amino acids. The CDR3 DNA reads TGTGCCAGCTCACAGGGACTAGCGGGAGTTGACGAGCAGTTCTTC. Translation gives CASSQGLAGVDEQFF.

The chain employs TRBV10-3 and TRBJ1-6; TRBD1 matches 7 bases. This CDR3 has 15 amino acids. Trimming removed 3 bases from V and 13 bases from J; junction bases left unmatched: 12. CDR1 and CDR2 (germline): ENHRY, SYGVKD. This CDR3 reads CAISDVEQGRGPLHF. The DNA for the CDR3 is TGTGCCATCAGTGATGTCGAACAGGGGAGGGGTCCCCTCCACTTT.

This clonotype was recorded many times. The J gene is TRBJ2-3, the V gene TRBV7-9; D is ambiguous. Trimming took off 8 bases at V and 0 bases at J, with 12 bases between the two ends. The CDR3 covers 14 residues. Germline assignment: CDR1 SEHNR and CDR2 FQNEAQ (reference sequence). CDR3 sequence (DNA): TGTGCCAGCTCACAGCAAACTAGCACAGATACGCAGTATTTT. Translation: CASSQQTSTDTQYF.

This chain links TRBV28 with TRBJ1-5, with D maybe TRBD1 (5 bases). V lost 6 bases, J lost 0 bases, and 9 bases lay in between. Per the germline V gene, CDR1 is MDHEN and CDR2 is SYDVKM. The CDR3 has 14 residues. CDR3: CASRRGDSNQPQHF. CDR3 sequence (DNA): TGTGCCAGCAGAAGAGGGGATAGCAATCAGCCCCAGCATTTT.

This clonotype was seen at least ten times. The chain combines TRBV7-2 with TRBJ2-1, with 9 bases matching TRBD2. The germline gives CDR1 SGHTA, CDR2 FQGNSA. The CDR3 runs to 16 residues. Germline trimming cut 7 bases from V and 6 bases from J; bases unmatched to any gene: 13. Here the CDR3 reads CASNYLPGLAVNEQFF. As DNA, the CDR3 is TGTGCCAGCAACTACCTACCGGGACTAGCCGTCAATGAGCAGTTCTTC.

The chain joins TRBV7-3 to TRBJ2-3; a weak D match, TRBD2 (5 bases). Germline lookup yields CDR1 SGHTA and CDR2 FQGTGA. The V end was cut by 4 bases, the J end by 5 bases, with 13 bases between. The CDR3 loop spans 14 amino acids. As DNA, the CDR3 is TGTGCCAGCAGCTCGGCTGGAAGCGGAGATACGCAGTATTTT. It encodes CASSSAGSGDTQYF.

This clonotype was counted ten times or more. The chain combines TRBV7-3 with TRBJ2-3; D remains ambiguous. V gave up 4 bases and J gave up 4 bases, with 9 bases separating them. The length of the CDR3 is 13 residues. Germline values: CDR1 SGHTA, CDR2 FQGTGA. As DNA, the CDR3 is TGTGCCAGCAGCTACGACCGGTCAGATACGCAGTATTTT. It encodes CASSYDRSDTQYF.

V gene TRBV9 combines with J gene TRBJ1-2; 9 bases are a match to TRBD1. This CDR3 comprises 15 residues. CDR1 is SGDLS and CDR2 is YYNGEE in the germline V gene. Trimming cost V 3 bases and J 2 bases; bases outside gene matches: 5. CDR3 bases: TGTGCCAGCAGCGCACAGGGGGCGTCAAACTATGGCTACACCTTC. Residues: CASSAQGASNYGYTF.

The CDR3 region has the DNA TGTGCCAGCAGCTTGGGTAGCGGGAGACTAAGCGAGCAGTACTTC. Its translation is CASSLGSGRLSEQYF. The chain couples TRBV5-5 to TRBJ2-7, with 9 nucleotides matching TRBD2. CDR3 length: 15 amino acids. CDR1 is SGHKS, CDR2 YYEKEE, per germline (reference sequence). The J segment lost 6 bases and the V segment lost 0 bases, leaving 7 bases of the junction unmatched. The full variable domain, completed using reference TRBV5-5 and TRBJ2-7, is DAGVTQSPTHLIKTRGQQVTLRCSPISGHKSVSWYQQVLGQGPQFIFQYYEKEERGRGNFPDRFSARQFPNYSSELNVNALLLGDSALYLCASSLGSGRLSEQYFGPGTRLTVT.

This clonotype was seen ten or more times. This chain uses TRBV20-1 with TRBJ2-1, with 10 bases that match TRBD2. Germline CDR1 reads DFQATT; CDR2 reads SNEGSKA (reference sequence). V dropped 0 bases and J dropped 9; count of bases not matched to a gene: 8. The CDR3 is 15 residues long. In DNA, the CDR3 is TGCAGTGCTAGAGATCCCCAGCGGGAGGGCCGTGAGCAGTTCTTC. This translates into CSARDPQREGREQFF.

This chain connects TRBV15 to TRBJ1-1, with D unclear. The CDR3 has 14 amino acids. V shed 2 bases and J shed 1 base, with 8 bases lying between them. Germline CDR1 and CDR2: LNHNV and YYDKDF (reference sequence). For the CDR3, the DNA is TGTGCCACCAGCAGATCGGCGACGAACACTGAAGCTTTCTTT. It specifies CATSRSATNTEAFF.

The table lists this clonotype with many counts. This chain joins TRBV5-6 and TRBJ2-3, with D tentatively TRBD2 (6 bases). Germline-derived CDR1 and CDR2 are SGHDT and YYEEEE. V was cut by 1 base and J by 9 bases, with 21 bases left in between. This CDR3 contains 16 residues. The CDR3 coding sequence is TGTGCCAGCAGCTTGTCTGGGTCTAGCGCCCGATCGACGCAGTATTTT. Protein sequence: CASSLSGSSARSTQYF.

CDR3 protein: CASSLANTQYF. CDR3 nucleotides: TGTGCCAGCAGCCTCGCGAATACGCAGTATTTT. The chain joins TRBV14 to TRBJ2-3; D remains ambiguous. From germline, CDR1 is SGHDN and CDR2 FVKESK. Trimming took off 4 bases at V and 7 bases at J, with 6 bases between the two ends. The CDR3 is 11 amino acids.

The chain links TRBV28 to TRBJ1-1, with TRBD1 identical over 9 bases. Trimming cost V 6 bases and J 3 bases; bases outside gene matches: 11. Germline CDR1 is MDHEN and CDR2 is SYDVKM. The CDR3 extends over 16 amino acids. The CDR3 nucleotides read TGTGCCAGCAGCTTTGGACAGGGGCTGTCGTACACTGAAGCTTTCTTT. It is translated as CASSFGQGLSYTEAFF. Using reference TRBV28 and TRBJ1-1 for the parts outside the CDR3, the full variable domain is DVKVTQSSRYLVKRTGEKVFLECVQDMDHENMFWYRQDPGLGLRLIYFSYDVKMKEKGDIPEGYSVSREKKERFSLILESASTNQTSMYLCASSFGQGLSYTEAFFGQGTRLTVV.

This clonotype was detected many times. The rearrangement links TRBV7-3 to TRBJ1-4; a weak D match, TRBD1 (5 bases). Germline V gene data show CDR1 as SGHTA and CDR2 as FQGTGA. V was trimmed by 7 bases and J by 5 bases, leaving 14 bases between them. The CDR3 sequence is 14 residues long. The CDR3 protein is CASKLTGPNEKLFF. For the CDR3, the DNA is TGTGCCAGCAAACTAACAGGCCCGAATGAAAAACTGTTTTTT.